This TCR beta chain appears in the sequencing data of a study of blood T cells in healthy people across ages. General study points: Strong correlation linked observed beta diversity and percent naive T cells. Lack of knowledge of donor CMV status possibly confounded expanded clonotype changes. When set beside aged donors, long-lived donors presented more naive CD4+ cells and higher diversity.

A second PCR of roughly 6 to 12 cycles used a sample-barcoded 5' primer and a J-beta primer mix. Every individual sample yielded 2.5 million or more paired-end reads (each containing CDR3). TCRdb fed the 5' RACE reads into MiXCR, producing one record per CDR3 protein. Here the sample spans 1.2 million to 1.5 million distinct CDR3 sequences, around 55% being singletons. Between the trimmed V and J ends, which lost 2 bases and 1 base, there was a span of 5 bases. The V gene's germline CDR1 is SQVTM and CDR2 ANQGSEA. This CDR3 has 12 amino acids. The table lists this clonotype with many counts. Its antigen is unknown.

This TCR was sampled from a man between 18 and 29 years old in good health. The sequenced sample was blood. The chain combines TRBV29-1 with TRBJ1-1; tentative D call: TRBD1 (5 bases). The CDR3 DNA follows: TGCAGCGTTGAACAGGGGAACACTGAAGCTTTCTTT. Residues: CSVEQGNTEAFF.